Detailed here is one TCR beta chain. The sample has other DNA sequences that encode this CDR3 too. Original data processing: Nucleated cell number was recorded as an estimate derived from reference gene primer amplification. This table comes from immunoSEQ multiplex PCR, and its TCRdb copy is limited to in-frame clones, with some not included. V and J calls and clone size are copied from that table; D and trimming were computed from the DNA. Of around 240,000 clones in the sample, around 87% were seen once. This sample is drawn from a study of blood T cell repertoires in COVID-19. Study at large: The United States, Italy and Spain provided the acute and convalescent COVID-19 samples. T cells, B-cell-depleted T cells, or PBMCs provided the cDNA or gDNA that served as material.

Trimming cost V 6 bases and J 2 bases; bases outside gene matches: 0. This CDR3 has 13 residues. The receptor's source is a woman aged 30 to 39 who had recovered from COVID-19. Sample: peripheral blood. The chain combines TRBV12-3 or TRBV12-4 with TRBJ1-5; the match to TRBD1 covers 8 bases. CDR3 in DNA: TGTGCCAGCAGGGGACAGGGCAATCAGCCCCAGCATTTT. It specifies CASRGQGNQPQHF.